The 28 T cell receptor beta chains below were found in one sample sequenced in a study of OX40 agonist ivuxolimab in advanced cancers. TCRdb keeps only in-frame clones here, not all; method: immunoSEQ multiplex PCR. The sample records 35,000 to 55,000 clones, approximately 80% being singletons. This specimen was CD4+ or CD8+ T cells sorted from blood, taken in a trial of the OX40 agonist ivuxolimab. The source is an adult with an advanced solid tumor such as melanoma, head and neck, liver or kidney cancer.

The chain joins TRBV14 to TRBJ2-1, with D unclear. Trimming shortened V by 4 bases and J by 9 bases, and 7 bases separated the two germline ends. This CDR3 spans 11 amino acids. Germline V gene lookup returns CDR1 SGHDN and CDR2 FVKESK. CDR3 in amino acids: CASSPRTEQFF. CDR3 sequence (DNA): TGTGCCAGCAGCCCTAGGACTGAGCAGTTCTTC.

This sequence joins TRBV30 and TRBJ1-3; the D is unclear. The CDR3 covers 12 residues. Germline V gives CDR1 GTSNPN, CDR2 SVGIG (reference sequence). The V end lost 4 bases, the J end lost 0 bases, and 4 bases lay between the germline ends. The chain's CDR3 is CAWTSSGNTIYF. The CDR3 DNA follows: TGTGCCTGGACTAGCTCTGGAAACACCATATATTTT.

The rearrangement uses TRBV6-1 and TRBJ2-3; weak D call: TRBD1 (6 bases). Between the trimmed V and J ends, which lost 4 bases and 5 bases, there was a span of 16 bases. This CDR3 has 15 residues. The germline V gene encodes CDR1 MNHNS and CDR2 SASEGT. This CDR3 is CASSVNWGQGDTQYF. In DNA, the CDR3 is TGTGCCAGCAGTGTGAATTGGGGGCAGGGAGATACGCAGTATTTT.

The chain employs TRBV7-9 and TRBJ1-4; 9 nucleotides line up with TRBD1. From germline, CDR1 is SEHNR and CDR2 FQNEAQ (reference sequence). The CDR3 sequence is 14 residues long. V lost 2 bases and J lost 8; bases outside the gene matches: 3. CDR3 in amino acids: CASSLRGTGEKLFF. The CDR3 DNA reads TGTGCCAGCAGCTTACGAGGGACAGGGGAAAAACTGTTTTTT.

The CDR3: CASSLLGRNTGELFF. The CDR3 DNA reads TGCGCCAGCAGCTTGTTGGGCAGGAACACCGGGGAGCTGTTTTTT. The chain carries TRBV5-1 and TRBJ2-2; D remains unclear. The germline V and J ends were trimmed by 1 base and 1 base, with 8 bases remaining between them. Looked up from germline, CDR1 is SGHRS and CDR2 is YFSETQ. The CDR3 runs to 15 residues.

Only one count was recorded for this clone. The V and J genes are TRBV27 and TRBJ1-5, with D possibly matching TRBD1 (5 bases). The CDR3 loop spans 15 amino acids. Between the trimmed V and J ends, which lost 4 bases and 2 bases, there was a span of 12 bases. CDR1 is MNHEY, CDR2 SMNVEV, per germline (reference sequence). CDR3 loop: CASSSREGRNQPQHF. The CDR3 nucleotides read TGTGCCAGCAGTTCCAGGGAGGGTCGCAATCAGCCCCAGCATTTT.

This clone turned up a few times. J is TRBJ2-7 and V is TRBV29-1; D is undetermined. V was clipped by 8 bases and J by 6 bases, with 14 bases between them. In germline, CDR1 is SQVTM, CDR2 ANQGSEA. The CDR3 is 11 amino acids. CDR3 sequence reads: CSPPSAREQYF. The CDR3 DNA reads TGCAGCCCCCCGAGTGCCCGCGAGCAGTACTTC.

There are a few counts of this clone. The chain employs TRBV5-1 and TRBJ2-5; D gene ambiguous. The germline CDR1 and CDR2 sequences are SGHRS and YFSETQ. The length of the CDR3 is 15 residues. Trimming stripped 2 bases from V and 1 base from J, with 12 bases between. The CDR3 coding sequence is TGCGCCAGCAGCTTCAACCTTAAAACCCAAGAGACCCAGTACTTC. Encoded protein: CASSFNLKTQETQYF.

The gene calls are TRBV6-6 and TRBJ2-3, with 12 bases matching TRBD1. Trimming at V came to 8 bases and at J to 8 bases, leaving 5 bases not matched to a gene. This CDR3 region has 13 residues. Germline CDR1 is MNHNY and CDR2 is SVGAGI (reference sequence). The CDR3 DNA is TGTGCCAGCGAGGGACAGGGGGCAGGTACGCAGTATTTT. It yields the protein CASEGQGAGTQYF.

J is TRBJ2-7 and V is TRBV5-6; D gene unclear. Germline V CDR1 and CDR2: SGHDT, YYEEEE. The CDR3 length is 13 residues. Between the trimmed V and J ends, which lost 1 base and 4 bases, there was a span of 9 bases. DNA for the CDR3: TGTGCCAGCAGCTTGAACAGCGTTTACGAGCAGTACTTC. This encodes CASSLNSVYEQYF.

By frequency in the sample, this clone is medium-sized. The chain is built from TRBV7-9 and TRBJ1-1; perhaps TRBD1 as D (5 bases). Trimming took off 6 bases at V and 6 bases at J, with 11 bases between the two ends. This CDR3 is built from 12 residues. The germline V gene has CDR1 SEHNR and CDR2 FQNEAQ (reference sequence). The CDR3 DNA follows: TGTGCCAGCAGTTCCCAGGGAGCTGAAGCTTTCTTT. It yields the protein CASSSQGAEAFF.

The CDR3 loop reads CASSISSGRQETQYF. DNA for the CDR3: TGTGCCAGTAGTATATCTAGCGGGAGGCAAGAGACCCAGTACTTC. The J gene is TRBJ2-5, the V gene TRBV19; 11 nucleotides match TRBD2. The CDR3 loop spans 15 amino acids. Germline trimming cut 2 bases from V and 2 bases from J; bases unmatched to any gene: 1. Per the germline V gene, CDR1 is LNHDA and CDR2 is SQIVND (reference sequence).

V gene TRBV25-1 combines with J gene TRBJ1-5, with 11 nucleotides matching TRBD1. Germline CDR1 reads MGHDK; CDR2 reads SYGVNS. V was pared by 3 bases and J by 1 base, with 8 bases of the junction left unmatched. The CDR3 sequence is 18 residues long. CDR3 nucleotides: TGTGCCAGCAGTGAGGGGACAGGGGGAATGGGAAGCAATCAGCCCCAGCATTTT. Translation gives CASSEGTGGMGSNQPQHF.

J is TRBJ2-5 and V is TRBV5-1; 11 bases map to TRBD2. This CDR3 has 14 amino acids. The J segment lost 5 bases and the V segment lost 4 bases, leaving 4 bases of the junction unmatched. Looked up from germline, CDR1 is SGHRS and CDR2 is YFSETQ. The CDR3 bases are TGCGCCAGCAGCCCTATAGCGGGGGGGGAGACCCAGTACTTC. This gives the protein CASSPIAGGETQYF.

V gene TRBV5-4 combines with J gene TRBJ2-7, with TRBD2 as a possible D gene (6 bases). With 2 bases removed from V and 3 bases from J, the gap between germline ends came to 15 bases. The V gene's germline CDR1 is SGHNT and CDR2 YYREEE (reference sequence). The CDR3 covers 15 residues. CDR3 DNA sequence: TGTGCCAGCAGCTTAGGAGGGAGTCTTGGCTACGAGCAGTACTTC. It yields the protein CASSLGGSLGYEQYF. Full variable domain (missing parts from reference TRBV5-4 and TRBJ2-7): ETGVTQSPTHLIKTRGQQVTLRCSSQSGHNTVSWYQQALGQGPQFIFQYYREEENGRGNFPPRFSGLQFPNYSSELNVNALELDDSALYLCASSLGGSLGYEQYFGPGTRLTVT.

The gene calls are TRBV7-9 and TRBJ1-2, with D possibly being TRBD1 (6 bases). V lost 1 base, J lost 6 bases, and 9 bases lay in between. Germline V gene data show CDR1 as SEHNR and CDR2 as FQNEAQ (reference sequence). The CDR3 is 13 residues long. The CDR3 DNA reads TGTGCCAGCAGCTTAGGGGGGCTAGATGGCTACACCTTC. Translating it yields CASSLGGLDGYTF.

The J gene is TRBJ1-1, the V gene TRBV5-1, with no clear D. Germline V lookup: CDR1 SGHRS, CDR2 YFSETQ. V was cut by 3 bases and J by 4 bases, with 16 bases left in between. The length of the CDR3 is 15 residues. In DNA form, the CDR3 reads TGCGCCAGCAGCTATGGACTGGAAACGTCCACTGAAGCTTTCTTT. Encoded protein: CASSYGLETSTEAFF.

J is TRBJ2-5 and V is TRBV4-2, with TRBD1 identical over 7 bases. The CDR3 has 15 amino acids. Germline CDR1 and CDR2: LGHNA and YNFKEQ. Trimming removed 1 base from V and 3 bases from J; junction bases left unmatched: 5. The CDR3 nucleotides read TGTGCCAGCAGCCAAGGGGCAGGGGGTGAAGAGACCCAGTACTTC. It is translated as CASSQGAGGEETQYF.

This rearrangement joins TRBV7-6 to TRBJ1-2; 11 bases map to TRBD1. V was pared by 5 bases and J by 6 bases, with 14 bases of the junction left unmatched. Germline V CDR1 and CDR2: SGHVS, FNYEAQ. This CDR3 is 17 amino acids long. The CDR3 sequence: CASSLNRDRGRWDGYTF. The CDR3 bases are TGTGCCAGCAGCCTCAACCGGGACAGGGGGAGATGGGATGGCTACACCTTC.

V is TRBV9 and J is TRBJ1-6; no reliable D call. Germline V gene lookup returns CDR1 SGDLS and CDR2 YYNGEE. The V end lost 2 bases, the J end lost 4 bases, and 10 bases lay between the germline ends. This CDR3 comprises 15 residues. CDR3 nucleotides: TGTGCCAGCAGCGTCAATACGGGTTATAATTCACCCCTCCACTTT. The encoded protein is CASSVNTGYNSPLHF. The full variable domain, rest sourced from reference TRBV9 and TRBJ1-6, is DSGVTQTPKHLITATGQRVTLRCSPRSGDLSVYWYQQSLDQGLQFLIQYYNGEERAKGNILERFSAQQFPDLHSELNLSSLELGDSALYFCASSVNTGYNSPLHFGNGTRLTVT.

CDR3 bases: TGTGCCAGCAGCTTCCGAGGGTCGTCTGGAAACACCATATATTTT. It yields the protein CASSFRGSSGNTIYF. The genes are TRBV5-6 and TRBJ1-3; D is undetermined. Trimming left V 2 bases short and J 1 base short, with 10 bases between. Germline CDR1 is SGHDT and CDR2 is YYEEEE. This CDR3 spans 15 amino acids.

This clone has just one count. The chain recombines TRBV5-6 with TRBJ2-7, with 10 bases that match TRBD2. V lost 4 bases to trimming and J lost 6 bases; unmatched junction nucleotides: 7. Germline assignment: CDR1 SGHDT and CDR2 YYEEEE. This CDR3 has 14 amino acids. This CDR3 is CASSLPGLASEQYF. The CDR3 nucleotides read TGTGCCAGCAGCCTGCCGGGACTAGCGTCCGAGCAGTACTTC.

This clone came up once. The genes are TRBV11-2 and TRBJ2-7; 8 bases align to TRBD2. CDR3 length equals 16 residues. The junction had 7 bases not matched to a gene; V was cut back by 1 base and J by 2 bases. Germline assignment: CDR1 SGHAT and CDR2 FQNNGV. CDR3 DNA sequence: TGTGCCAGCAGCTTAGGGAAAACTAGCGGAACCTACGAGCAGTACTTC. It is translated as CASSLGKTSGTYEQYF.

This clone was observed a single time. The V and J genes are TRBV18 and TRBJ1-2; 7 bases fit TRBD1. Trimming cost V 5 bases and J 2 bases; bases outside gene matches: 5. CDR1 and CDR2 (germline): KGHSH, LQKENI. The length of the CDR3 is 14 residues. This CDR3 reads CASSSDRNNYGYTF. CDR3 DNA: TGTGCCAGCTCATCGGACAGGAACAACTATGGCTACACCTTC. Drawing the rest from reference TRBV18 and TRBJ1-2, the complete variable domain is NAGVMQNPRHLVRRRGQEARLRCSPMKGHSHVYWYRQLPEEGLKFMVYLQKENIIDESGMPKERFSAEFPKEGPSILRIQQVVRGDSAAYFCASSSDRNNYGYTFGSGTRLTVV.

This chain uses TRBV5-1 with TRBJ2-5; D is unclear. V was trimmed by 5 bases and J by 2 bases, leaving 10 bases between them. This CDR3 has 13 residues. CDR1 and CDR2 from the germline V gene are SGHRS and YFSETQ. Here the CDR3 DNA reads TGCGCCAGCAGGGCCGCAACACAAGAGACCCAGTACTTC. Its protein is CASRAATQETQYF.

The chain uses TRBV5-4 and TRBJ1-2, with D possibly being TRBD1 (5 bases). The CDR3 spans 13 residues. Germline V gene sequence: CDR1 SGHNT, CDR2 YYREEE (reference sequence). The V end lost 0 bases, the J end lost 7 bases, and 10 bases lay between the germline ends. CDR3 protein: CASSLARDGGYTF. CDR3 coding DNA: TGTGCCAGCAGCTTGGCCAGGGACGGTGGCTACACCTTC. Full variable domain (outside the CDR3, taken from reference TRBV5-4 and TRBJ1-2): ETGVTQSPTHLIKTRGQQVTLRCSSQSGHNTVSWYQQALGQGPQFIFQYYREEENGRGNFPPRFSGLQFPNYSSELNVNALELDDSALYLCASSLARDGGYTFGSGTRLTVV.

This chain connects TRBV6-6 to TRBJ1-3, with a possible D match to TRBD1 (5 bases). V lost 6 bases and J lost 2, with 11 bases in between. The CDR3 contains 14 residues. Per germline, CDR1 MNHNY and CDR2 SVGAGI (reference sequence). CDR3 in amino acids: CASRTGGTGNTIYF. CDR3 DNA sequence: TGTGCCAGCAGAACCGGGGGGACTGGAAACACCATATATTTT.

The rearrangement joins TRBV19 to TRBJ2-1; D is unresolved. The V and J ends lost 0 bases and 7 bases respectively, with 7 bases between them. Germline loops: CDR1 LNHDA, CDR2 SQIVND (reference sequence). The CDR3 runs 13 residues. CDR3: CASSIDLENEQFF. For the CDR3, the DNA is TGTGCCAGTAGTATAGATCTAGAGAATGAGCAGTTCTTC. The variable domain in full, completed from reference TRBV19 and TRBJ2-1, reads DGGITQSPKYLFRKEGQNVTLSCEQNLNHDAMYWYRQDPGQGLRLIYYSQIVNDFQKGDIAEGYSVSREKKESFPLTVTSAQKNPTAFYLCASSIDLENEQFFGPGTRLTVL.